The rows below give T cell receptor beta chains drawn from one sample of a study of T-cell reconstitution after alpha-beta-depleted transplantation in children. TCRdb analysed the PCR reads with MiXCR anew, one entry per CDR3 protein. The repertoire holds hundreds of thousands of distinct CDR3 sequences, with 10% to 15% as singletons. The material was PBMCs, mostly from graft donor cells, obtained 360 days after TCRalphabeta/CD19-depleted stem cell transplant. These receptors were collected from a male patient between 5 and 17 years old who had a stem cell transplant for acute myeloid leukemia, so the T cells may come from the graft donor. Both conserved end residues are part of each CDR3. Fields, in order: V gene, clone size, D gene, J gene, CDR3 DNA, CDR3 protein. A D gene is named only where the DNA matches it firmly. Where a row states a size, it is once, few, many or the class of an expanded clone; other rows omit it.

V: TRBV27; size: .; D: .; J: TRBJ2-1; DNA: TGTGCCAGCAGTTCGTATATTACAGGGCACCCCTACAATGAGCAGTTCTTC; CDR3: CASSSYITGHPYNEQFF
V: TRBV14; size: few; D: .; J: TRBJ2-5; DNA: TGTGCCAGCAGCCAAATGTCAGGGTACCAAGAGACCCAGTACTTC; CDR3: CASSQMSGYQETQYF
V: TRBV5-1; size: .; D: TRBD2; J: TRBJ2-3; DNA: TGCGCCAGCAGCTTTTCTAGCGGGATCGTCACAGATACGCAGTATTTT; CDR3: CASSFSSGIVTDTQYF
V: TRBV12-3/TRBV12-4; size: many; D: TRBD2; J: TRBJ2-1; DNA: TGTGCCAGCAGCGTCGGACTAGCGGGTTCAAACAATGAGCAGTTCTTC; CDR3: CASSVGLAGSNNEQFF
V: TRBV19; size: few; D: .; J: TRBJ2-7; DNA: TGTGCCAAAGACGGACGAAGGCCTTCTTACGAGCAGTACTTC; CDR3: CAKDGRRPSYEQYF
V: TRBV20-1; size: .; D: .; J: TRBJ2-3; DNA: TGCAGTGCTAGAGTAGGAGCCGGAGATACGCAGTATTTT; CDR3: CSARVGAGDTQYF
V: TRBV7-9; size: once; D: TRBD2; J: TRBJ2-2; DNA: TGTGCCAGCAGCTTTCGGAGCGGGAGAGGAACCGGGGAGCTGTTTTTT; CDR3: CASSFRSGRGTGELFF
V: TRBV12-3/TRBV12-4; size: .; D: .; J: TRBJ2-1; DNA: TGTGCCAGCAGTTTATGGGACGAAAGGAATGAGCAGTTCTTC; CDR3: CASSLWDERNEQFF
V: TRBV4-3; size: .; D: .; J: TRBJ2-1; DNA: TGCGCCAGCAGCCAAGAGTGGGGACGCCTGTTGGGAGAGCAGTTCTTC; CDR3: CASSQEWGRLLGEQFF
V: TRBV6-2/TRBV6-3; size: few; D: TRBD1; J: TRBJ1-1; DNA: TGTGCCAGCAGTTACACAGGGGAATTGAGTCAAGCTTTCTTT; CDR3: CASSYTGELSQAFF
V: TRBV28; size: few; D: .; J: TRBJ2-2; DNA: TGTGCCAGCAGCTCCCCAAGATGGGGGGAAACCGGGGAGCTGTTTTTT; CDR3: CASSSPRWGETGELFF
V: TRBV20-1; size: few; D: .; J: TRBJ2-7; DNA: TGCAGTGCTCTAAGGGAGACAGTAACTCACTACGAGCAGTACTTC; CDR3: CSALRETVTHYEQYF
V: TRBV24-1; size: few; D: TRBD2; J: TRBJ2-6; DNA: TGTGCCACCAGTGATTTGCAGGGACTAGCGGGAGAGGGGGCCAACGTCCTGACTTTC; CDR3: CATSDLQGLAGEGANVLTF
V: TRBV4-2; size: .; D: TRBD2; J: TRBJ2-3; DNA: TGTGCCAGCAGCCAAGAACCTAGCGGGAGATCCTCCACAGATACGCAGTATTTT; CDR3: CASSQEPSGRSSTDTQYF
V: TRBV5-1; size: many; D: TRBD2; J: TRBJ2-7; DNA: TGCGCCAGCAGCCACGGACTAGTATGCAACGAGCAGTACTTC; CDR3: CASSHGLVCNEQYF
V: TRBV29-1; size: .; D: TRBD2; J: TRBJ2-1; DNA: TGCAGCGTTGAAGGCGGGACTAGCGGGAGGAACAATGAGCAGTTCTTC; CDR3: CSVEGGTSGRNNEQFF
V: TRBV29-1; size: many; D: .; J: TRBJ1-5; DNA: TGCAGCGTTGGAGGGGGGCTTGGCAATCAGCCCCAGCATTTT; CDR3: CSVGGGLGNQPQHF
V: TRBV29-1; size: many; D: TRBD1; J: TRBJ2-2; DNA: TGCAGCGTTGACAGGCAGGGGGCGTTCGGGGAGCTGTTTTTT; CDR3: CSVDRQGAFGELFF